This entry lists 25 T cell receptor beta chains sequenced from one sample in a study of Ad26.COV2.S vaccination and SARS-CoV-2 variants. Libraries were prepared by immunoSEQ multiplex PCR; TCRdb keeps only in-frame clonotypes and omits some of them. Here the sample spans about 420,000 clones, around nine tenths being singletons. Described treatment: 15 to 20 received Ad26.COV2.S at low or high dose, single or two shots; 5 received placebo; per-sample allocation not given. Vaccine and placebo recipients were sampled on day 63 after the first injection. The sample was peripheral blood, taken in a trial of Ad26.COV2.S vaccine versus placebo. The receptors were sampled from a person between 18 and 65 years old who received the Ad26.COV2.S COVID-19 vaccine or a placebo.

J is TRBJ2-3 and V is TRBV19; no firm D call. With 3 bases removed from V and 6 bases from J, the gap between germline ends came to 4 bases. Germline V CDR1 and CDR2: LNHDA, SQIVND (reference sequence). The CDR3 is 11 amino acids. DNA for the CDR3: TGTGCCAGTAGTATTGGGGATACGCAGTATTTT. It codes for CASSIGDTQYF.

This clone has only one observation. J is TRBJ2-5 and V is TRBV21-1; the table's D call of TRBD1 was not tested on the DNA. TRBV21-1 is flagged as a pseudogene. The CDR3 covers 13 residues. The CDR3 reads CASIRDSQETQYF. CDR3 bases: TGTGCCAGCATACGGGACAGTCAAGAGACCCAGTACTTC.

The rearrangement joins TRBV30 to TRBJ1-1, with a tentative D call TRBD1 (5 bases). CDR3 length: 14 amino acids. The V gene lost 0 bases and the J gene lost 2 bases, with 10 bases spanning the gap. From germline, CDR1 is GTSNPN and CDR2 SVGIG (reference sequence). CDR3: CAWSVVTANTEAFF. CDR3 DNA: TGTGCCTGGAGTGTCGTGACAGCCAACACTGAAGCTTTCTTT.

V gene TRBV7-3 combines with J gene TRBJ2-5, with D possibly matching TRBD2 (5 bases). Germline V CDR1 and CDR2: SGHTA, FQGTGA. The CDR3 runs to 14 residues. V was shortened by 5 bases and J by 3 bases, with 13 bases between the two germline ends. The CDR3 nucleotides are TGTGCCAGCAGCGTAAGCGGTAGCAAAGAGACCCAGTACTTC. Translation gives CASSVSGSKETQYF.

The chain has TRBV30 and TRBJ2-2; no reliable D call. Trimming took off 3 bases at V and 1 base at J, with 12 bases between the two ends. Germline values: CDR1 GTSNPN, CDR2 SVGIG (reference sequence). This CDR3 has 15 amino acids. This chain's CDR3 is CAWSRRILNTGELFF. In DNA, the CDR3 is TGTGCCTGGAGCCGGCGGATACTGAACACCGGGGAGCTGTTTTTT.

This clone was recorded only once. V usage is TRBV12-3 or TRBV12-4 and J usage is TRBJ2-4; D possibly corresponds to TRBD2 (6 bases). Trimming removed 1 base from V and 9 bases from J, with 10 bases in between. CDR3 length equals 13 residues. The CDR3 region has the DNA TGTGCCAGCAGTTTAGAACTAGCTACCATTCAGTACTTC. Its protein product is CASSLELATIQYF.

The chain is built from TRBV30 and TRBJ2-5; 9 bases are shared with TRBD2. Germline V gene data show CDR1 as GTSNPN and CDR2 as SVGIG (reference sequence). This CDR3 has 14 residues. The CDR3 is CGMGGGGAGETQYF. The CDR3 region has the DNA TGTGGGATGGGTGGCGGGGGGGCCGGAGAGACCCAGTACTTC.

This chain connects TRBV7-2 to TRBJ1-3; a weak D match, TRBD1 (5 bases). Trimming left V 5 bases short and J 0 bases short, with 14 bases between. CDR3 length: 16 residues. Germline loops: CDR1 SGHTA, CDR2 FQGNSA. Here the CDR3 reads CASSPGPSLSGNTIYF. The CDR3 nucleotides are TGTGCCAGCAGCCCGGGACCATCACTCTCTGGAAACACCATATATTTT. The entire variable domain, with the rest obtained from reference TRBV7-2 and TRBJ1-3, is as follows: GAGVSQSPSNKVTEKGKDVELRCDPISGHTALYWYRQSLGQGLEFLIYFQGNSAPDKSGLPSDRFSAERTGGSVSTLTIQRTQQEDSAVYLCASSPGPSLSGNTIYFGEGSWLTVV.

The J gene is TRBJ1-3, the V gene TRBV3-1 (or the pseudogene TRBV3-2); no clear D gene. Germline loops: CDR1 LGHDT, CDR2 YNNKEL (reference sequence). The V gene lost 4 bases and the J gene lost 3 bases, with 4 bases spanning the gap. This CDR3 is 12 amino acids long. The CDR3 sequence is CASSRGGNTIYF. CDR3 DNA sequence: TGTGCCAGCAGCCGGGGTGGAAACACCATATATTTT.

Details on this clone: Different DNA sequences within this sample yield the same CDR3. The rearrangement joins TRBV6-2 or TRBV6-3 to TRBJ2-7; D uncertain. V lost 2 bases and J lost 1, with 3 bases in between. CDR1 and CDR2 (germline): MNHEY, SVGEGT. The CDR3 contains 12 residues. For the CDR3, the DNA is TGTGCCAGCAGTTACAGTTCCTACGAGCAGTACTTC. Protein product: CASSYSSYEQYF.

The rearrangement uses TRBV15 and TRBJ2-4, with D possibly called TRBD1 or TRBD2 (5 bases each). V was trimmed by 5 bases and J by 0 bases, leaving 11 bases between them. From germline, CDR1 is LNHNV and CDR2 YYDKDF (reference sequence). CDR3 size: 15 residues. The CDR3 is CATSDRLLAKNIQYF. The CDR3 DNA is TGTGCCACCAGCGACAGACTACTAGCCAAAAACATTCAGTACTTC.

This chain connects TRBV30 to TRBJ1-3, with D maybe TRBD1 (6 bases). The ends were cut back, 0 bases at V and 7 bases at J, with 13 bases in the middle. The CDR3 is 14 residues long. Germline CDR1 reads GTSNPN; CDR2 reads SVGIG (reference sequence). This chain's CDR3 is CAWSVAGGRNTIYF. Here the CDR3 DNA reads TGTGCCTGGAGTGTTGCGGGGGGCAGGAACACCATATATTTT.

The chain carries TRBV12-3 or TRBV12-4 and TRBJ1-2; 8 nucleotides align to TRBD1. The junction had 10 bases not matched to a gene; V was cut back by 5 bases and J by 14 bases. The CDR3 covers 12 residues. CDR3 nucleotides: TGTGCCAGCAGTCCGCTCGACAGGGGATCTACCTTC. This translates into CASSPLDRGSTF.

The rearrangement links TRBV5-5 to TRBJ2-7, with 7 positions matching TRBD1. V lost 0 bases to trimming and J lost 1 base; unmatched junction nucleotides: 1. The CDR3 sequence is 14 residues long. Germline lookup yields CDR1 SGHKS and CDR2 YYEKEE (reference sequence). The CDR3 here is CASSLGQGSYEQYF. In DNA, the CDR3 is TGTGCCAGCAGCTTGGGACAGGGTTCCTACGAGCAGTACTTC.

The gene calls are TRBV10-3 and TRBJ2-7, with D tentatively TRBD2 (5 bases). Germline CDR1 is ENHRY and CDR2 is SYGVKD. Trimming stripped 1 base from V and 4 bases from J, with 11 bases between. CDR3 length: 14 amino acids. The CDR3 region is CAISEFQDSYEQYF. CDR3 DNA sequence: TGTGCCATCAGTGAGTTCCAGGACTCATACGAGCAGTACTTC.

Here the CDR3 DNA reads TGTGCCAGCAGCTTGCAAGGACGGAATAATGAAAAACTGTTTTTT. Amino acid sequence: CASSLQGRNNEKLFF. This sequence joins TRBV5-8 and TRBJ1-4; no clear D gene. This CDR3 spans 15 amino acids. Germline V gives CDR1 SGHTS, CDR2 YDEGEE. Trimming stripped 1 base from V and 4 bases from J, with 11 bases between.

V gene TRBV6-5 combines with J gene TRBJ2-7, with D unclear. Germline lookup yields CDR1 MNHEY and CDR2 SVGAGI. Between the trimmed V and J ends, which lost 6 bases and 6 bases, there was a span of 6 bases. The CDR3 extends over 10 amino acids. CDR3 nucleotides: TGTGCCAGCAGGGCTGCCGAGCAGTACTTC. Translated, it gives CASRAAEQYF.

The genes are TRBV30 and TRBJ2-7; TRBD2 matches at 8 bases. CDR3 length equals 16 residues. Germline values: CDR1 GTSNPN, CDR2 SVGIG (reference sequence). V dropped 5 bases and J dropped 0; count of bases not matched to a gene: 12. For the CDR3, the DNA is TGTGCCTGGCGCAGCCCGGGCCGGGAGGGCTCCTACGAGCAGTACTTC. Protein sequence: CAWRSPGREGSYEQYF.

The rearrangement joins TRBV9 to TRBJ1-2; D is uncertain. V was trimmed by 4 bases and J by 0 bases, leaving 13 bases between them. The CDR3 length is 15 residues. Per the germline V gene, CDR1 is SGDLS and CDR2 is YYNGEE. This CDR3 is CASSPNPGTNYGYTF. The CDR3 DNA follows: TGTGCCAGCAGCCCCAATCCGGGTACTAACTATGGCTACACCTTC.

This chain uses TRBV28 with TRBJ2-7; D perhaps matches TRBD1 (5 bases). Trimming pared 3 bases from V and 5 bases from J, leaving 14 bases between. The germline CDR1 and CDR2 sequences are MDHEN and SYDVKM. The CDR3 is 14 residues long. Here the CDR3 reads CASSLTRGWNEQYF. The CDR3 nucleotides are TGTGCCAGCAGTTTGACAAGGGGCTGGAACGAGCAGTACTTC.

In this sample, this clone turned up many times. The V and J genes are TRBV11-2 and TRBJ2-1; 9 positions agree with TRBD1. The CDR3 sequence is 18 residues long. Germline CDR1 SGHAT, CDR2 FQNNGV. V lost 5 bases and J lost 5; bases outside the gene matches: 16. In nucleotides, the CDR3 is TGTGCCAGCAGCCCCGGGGGACAGGGTGGATCTGAAAACAATGAGCAGTTCTTC. This encodes CASSPGGQGGSENNEQFF.

The sample holds one count of this clone. The chain combines TRBV11-2 with TRBJ1-3; 10 bases fit TRBD1. Per the germline V gene, CDR1 is SGHAT and CDR2 is FQNNGV. After removal of 5 bases from V and 4 bases from J, the junction contained 8 bases not matched to a gene. There are 16 residues in the CDR3. CDR3 protein: CASSGRQGAPGNTIYF. CDR3 nucleotide sequence: TGTGCCAGCAGCGGACGACAGGGGGCGCCGGGAAACACCATATATTTT. Drawing the rest from reference TRBV11-2 and TRBJ1-3, the complete variable domain is EAGVAQSPRYKIIEKRQSVAFWCNPISGHATLYWYQQILGQGPKLLIQFQNNGVVDDSQLPKDRFSAERLKGVDSTLKIQPAKLEDSAVYLCASSGRQGAPGNTIYFGEGSWLTVV.

This clone was counted between two and nine times. The rearrangement links TRBV18 to TRBJ1-1; 8 bases are shared with TRBD1. The CDR3 is made up of 15 amino acids. Per germline, CDR1 KGHSH and CDR2 LQKENI. V shed 5 bases, J shed 3 bases, and the junction held 8 bases outside the gene matches. In DNA, the CDR3 is TGTGCCAGCTCAGTATCAGGGGGCGGAGACACTGAAGCTTTCTTT. Residues: CASSVSGGGDTEAFF.

This clone was picked up a small number of times. The rearrangement links TRBV19 to TRBJ1-5; 8 positions agree with TRBD1. The germline gives CDR1 LNHDA, CDR2 SQIVND (reference sequence). CDR3 length: 15 amino acids. The J segment lost 1 base and the V segment lost 6 bases, leaving 5 bases of the junction unmatched. As DNA, the CDR3 is TGTGCCAGTAGCTGGACAGGGATGAGCAATCAGCCCCAGCATTTT. Protein product: CASSWTGMSNQPQHF.

This clone has a single count. This chain connects TRBV27 to TRBJ2-3; D is ambiguous. Germline CDR1 and CDR2: MNHEY and SMNVEV (reference sequence). This CDR3 is built from 14 residues. V was trimmed by 5 bases and J by 7 bases, leaving 16 bases between them. This chain's CDR3 is CASSNRRAVNTQYF. The DNA of the CDR3 is TGTGCCAGCAGTAACCGAAGGGCGGTGAATACGCAGTATTTT.